The present T cell receptor beta chain was sequenced within a study of tumor-infiltrating lymphocytes in localized non-small cell lung cancer. Study as a whole: Several tumor histologies, both smoking statuses, and some post-neoadjuvant chemotherapy samples were included. Whole-study findings and limits: Recurrence-free survival showed no association with tumor T-cell fraction. No T-cell fraction difference was seen between IM1 and IM2 tumors.

There are 13 residues in the CDR3. Germline CDR1 and CDR2: WNHNN and SYGVQD (reference sequence). Deletions cut 6 bases from V and 4 bases from J, with 10 bases between. Here immunoSEQ multiplex PCR was the method, and the copy in TCRdb shows in-frame clones only, minus some. The data contain tens of thousands of clones, about two thirds of them singletons. To note about this clone: Its target is unknown.

The material sequenced was lung tumor tissue. V is TRBV10-1 and J is TRBJ1-5; a possible D gene is TRBD1 (5 bases). This sequence was found in a human donor with non-small cell lung cancer. The CDR3: CASSRVVNQPQHF. In DNA form, the CDR3 reads TGCGCCAGCAGCAGGGTAGTTAATCAGCCCCAGCATTTT.